This T cell receptor beta chain was observed in a study of identical twins. MiXCR, applied by TCRdb to the 5' RACE reads, yields one record per CDR3 protein. The table has approximately 300,000 distinct CDR3 sequences, more than 8% seen once. This clonotype was recorded at least ten times. There are 15 residues in the CDR3. CDR1 is MNHEY and CDR2 is SMNVEV in the germline V gene (reference sequence). Trimming removed 5 bases from V and 5 bases from J, with 16 bases in between. This sample also appeared in a second study, on yellow fever vaccine responses in identical twins.

The sequencing input was CD8+ T cells sorted from blood. The clonotype comes from a woman in her late teens or twenties in good health. This chain links TRBV27 with TRBJ2-1; unclear D gene. The CDR3 DNA sequence: TGTGCCAGCAGTCCAGACCGTTACCTTAACAATGAGCAGTTCTTC. Its protein product is CASSPDRYLNNEQFF.